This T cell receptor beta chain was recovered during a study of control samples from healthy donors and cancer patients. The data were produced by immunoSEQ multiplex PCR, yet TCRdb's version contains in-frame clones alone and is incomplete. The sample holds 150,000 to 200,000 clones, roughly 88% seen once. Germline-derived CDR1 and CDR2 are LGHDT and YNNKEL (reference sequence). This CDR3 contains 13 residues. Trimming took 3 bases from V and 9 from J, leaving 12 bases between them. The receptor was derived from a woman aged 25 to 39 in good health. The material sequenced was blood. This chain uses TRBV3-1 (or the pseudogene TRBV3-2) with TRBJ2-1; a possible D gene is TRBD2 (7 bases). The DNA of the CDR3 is TGTGCCAGCAGCCACCGAAGGGGGGGTGAGCAGTTCTTC. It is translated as CASSHRRGGEQFF.